These 2 T cell receptor beta chains came from one sample sequenced in a study of T cells after yellow fever vaccination (dated by TCRdb to the late 2010s). Reading the label with the study, this specimen's treatment or condition is: live attenuated yellow fever vaccine strain. The library was made by 5' RACE. The reads were generated on an Illumina HiSeq 2500. The public reads were run again by TCRdb, first through fastp at Q25 and then through MiXCR, and only productive beta chains were kept. Each CDR3 protein appears once, grouped with its most common genes and DNA. The sample table shows some 130,000 distinct CDR3 sequences, and approximately 6.6% are seen once. Approximately 0.64% of the sample is held by the ten biggest clonotypes. The sequencing used CD4+ T cells sorted from PBMCs, collected 10 days after the yellow fever booster vaccination. The origin of the receptors is a man aged 25-40 years who received the YFV17D yellow fever vaccine.

This clonotype came up many times. This sequence joins TRBV12-3 or TRBV12-4 and TRBJ1-2; D is perhaps TRBD1 (5 bases). The germline V and J ends were trimmed by 8 bases and 6 bases, with 16 bases remaining between them. The CDR3 length is 13 residues. CDR3 amino acids: CASARDGTHGYTF. The CDR3 DNA follows: TGTGCCAGCGCCCGGGACGGGACTCATGGCTACACCTTC.

This clonotype was recorded at least ten times. V usage is TRBV7-9 and J usage is TRBJ2-1; tentatively, D is TRBD2 (5 bases). This CDR3 is built from 16 residues. The ends were cut back, 5 bases at V and 5 bases at J, with 19 bases in the middle. Germline assignment: CDR1 SEHNR and CDR2 FQNEAQ (reference sequence). The CDR3 region has the DNA TGTGCCAGCAGCGACTGGGAGCGAATGACTAACAATGAGCAGTTCTTC. It encodes CASSDWERMTNNEQFF.